This section outlines one T cell receptor (beta chain) sequence together with its context. The antigen is unknown. Generated by immunoSEQ multiplex PCR, the TCRdb table keeps only in-frame clones and is missing some. Here the sample spans more than 2 million clones, roughly 93% being singletons. This sample stems from a study of shared clonotypes between healthy human individuals. Study observations and caveats: Naive CD4 clonotypes overlapped across a handful of donors at about 5%. Depth of sequencing was expected to influence donor clonotype sharing. The represented genetic and exposure-history diversity was limited by the small number of donors. Rarefaction showed sorted-subset sequencing was incomplete despite large depth.

Trimming at V came to 4 bases and at J to 3 bases, leaving 6 bases not matched to a gene. Germline V gene sequence: CDR1 LGHNA, CDR2 YSLEER. The CDR3 totals 18 residues. As defined, naive CD8 cells were CD45RO-negative and positively selected for CCR7, with terminally differentiated effector memory CD45RA+ cells excluded. The source of this sequence is a man aged 18-30 years in good health. Some clones in this sample may be carry-over from other donors' samples. The sample taken for sequencing was naive CD8+ T cells from PBMCs. The rearrangement uses TRBV4-3 and TRBJ2-2; 15 nucleotides line up with TRBD2. The CDR3 bases are TGCGCCAGCAGCCCCGGACTAGCGGGAGGGCCGCACACCGGGGAGCTGTTTTTT. Encoded protein: CASSPGLAGGPHTGELFF.